This passage covers 3 T cell receptor beta chains from one sample sequenced in a study of shared clonotypes between healthy human individuals. Naivety among CD8 cells was defined by CD45RO negativity and positive CCR7 selection, thereby excluding terminally differentiated effector memory CD45RA+ cells. Sequencing was performed with immunoSEQ multiplex PCR; in TCRdb, only in-frame clones are kept and a portion is missing. This sample carries just over 2,000,000 clones, approximately 94% of them seen once, and the ten largest clones take roughly 1%. The sequenced sample consisted of naive CD8+ T cells sorted from blood. These receptors all come from a man aged 18 to 29 in good health.

CDR3 sequence reads: CASSPGNNQPQHF. The DNA for the CDR3 is TGCGCCAGCAGTCCCGGAAACAATCAGCCCCAGCATTTT. The rearrangement joins TRBV10-2 to TRBJ1-5, with D unclear. The germline gives CDR1 WSHSY, CDR2 SAAADI. The CDR3 length is 13 residues. Trimming took off 5 bases at V and 3 bases at J, with 8 bases between the two ends.

The chain recombines TRBV28 with TRBJ2-1; the match to TRBD2 covers 12 bases. CDR1 is MDHEN, CDR2 SYDVKM, per germline. The CDR3 is 14 residues long. V was pared by 5 bases and J by 10 bases, with 6 bases of the junction left unmatched. The CDR3 DNA sequence: TGTGCCAGCAGTCTAGGGACTAGCGGGTCGGAGCAGTTCTTC. This sequence encodes CASSLGTSGSEQFF.

This clone was observed a handful of times. The chain is built from TRBV10-3 and TRBJ1-5; D unresolved. V lost 3 bases to trimming and J lost 3 bases, with 6 bases between them. This CDR3 comprises 13 residues. Per the germline V gene, CDR1 is ENHRY and CDR2 is SYGVKD. The CDR3 loop reads CAISEQTNQPQHF. The CDR3 region has the DNA TGTGCCATCAGTGAACAGACCAATCAGCCCCAGCATTTT.